The present T cell receptor (beta chain) was sequenced within a study of regulatory T cells in long-lasting Graves disease. CDR1 and CDR2 from the germline V gene are GTSNPN and SVGIG (reference sequence). CDR3 length equals 14 residues. V was pared by 1 base and J by 0 bases, with 9 bases between. TCR beta libraries were built with iRepertoire HTBI primers and Arm-PCR of CDR3 regions. TCRdb re-derived calls from the multiplex PCR reads in MiXCR, one entry per CDR3 protein. The table records 250,000 to 400,000 distinct CDR3 sequences, 15% to 20% of them present only once. This clonotype showed up many times. Its antigen is currently unknown. The time point: newly diagnosed GD, antithyroid drugs for less than 3 months. Isolated PBMC RNA provided the starting material for the TCR library. American Thyroid Association guidelines defined Graves' disease diagnosis. Notes on the study in general: The work looked only at peripheral blood and did not look at thyroid tissue. Results may be inaccurate due to the small sample size. Preferential use of TRBV28, TRBJ1-2 and TRBJ2-5 was seen in persistent disease.

V gene TRBV30 combines with J gene TRBJ1-1; D unresolved. The source is a female donor with Graves disease. Sample: peripheral blood mononuclear cells (PBMCs), taken at new diagnosis, from a patient treated with antithyroid drugs. CDR3 nucleotides: TGTGCCTGGAGTGGAGACGGGATGAACACTGAAGCTTTCTTT. As protein: CAWSGDGMNTEAFF.